Below, 10 T cell receptor beta chains from the same sample are listed, as sequenced in a study of blood T cell repertoires in COVID-19. Measured with immunoSEQ multiplex PCR; TCRdb has only the in-frame clones, and not every one. The sample includes about 55,000 clones, about nine tenths of them seen just once. The sample comprised peripheral blood. These receptors were taken from a man aged 65-85 years with acute or convalescent COVID-19.

The chain joins TRBV18 to TRBJ1-5; no reliable D call. In germline, CDR1 is KGHSH, CDR2 LQKENI. The CDR3 has 14 residues. Trimming shortened V by 4 bases and J by 0 bases, and 7 bases separated the two germline ends. CDR3 residues: CASSRENSNQPQHF. The CDR3 DNA is TGTGCCAGCTCACGGGAGAATAGCAATCAGCCCCAGCATTTT.

The chain recombines TRBV19 with TRBJ2-7; 7 nucleotides match TRBD2. The CDR3 is 15 amino acids. Trimming removed 3 bases from V and 0 bases from J; junction bases left unmatched: 5. Germline loops: CDR1 LNHDA, CDR2 SQIVND (reference sequence). Here the CDR3 reads CASSIGGSSSYEQYF. The DNA of the CDR3 is TGTGCCAGTAGTATCGGCGGGAGTAGCTCCTACGAGCAGTACTTC.

This sequence joins TRBV5-1 and TRBJ2-7; possibly TRBD1 for D (6 bases). The CDR3 runs 14 residues. V lost 0 bases and J 3 bases, leaving 10 bases between the germline ends. Germline V gene sequence: CDR1 SGHRS, CDR2 YFSETQ. Here the CDR3 reads CASSLVWDNYEQYF. As DNA, the CDR3 is TGCGCCAGCAGCTTGGTCTGGGACAACTACGAGCAGTACTTC.

The gene calls are TRBV6-2 or TRBV6-3 and TRBJ2-5; TRBD1 agrees at 9 bases. This CDR3 has 16 residues. The V gene end was trimmed by 5 bases and the J gene end by 5 bases; junction bases not matched to a gene: 12. Per germline, CDR1 MNHEY and CDR2 SVGEGT. CDR3 in amino acids: CASSKQRTGATETQYF. The CDR3 region has the DNA TGTGCCAGCAGTAAACAACGGACAGGGGCAACGGAGACCCAGTACTTC.

V is TRBV5-4 and J is TRBJ1-2; 8 nucleotides agree with TRBD1. With V trimmed by 4 bases and J by 4 bases, 9 bases remained unmatched. The CDR3 loop spans 15 amino acids. The germline CDR1 and CDR2 sequences are SGHNT and YYREEE (reference sequence). The CDR3 protein is CASSTGTGVPYGYTF. CDR3 DNA: TGTGCCAGCAGCACTGGGACAGGAGTTCCCTATGGCTACACCTTC.

J is TRBJ2-7 and V is TRBV4-2; a possible D gene is TRBD1 (5 bases). Germline V gives CDR1 LGHNA, CDR2 YNFKEQ. Deletions cut 4 bases from V and 4 bases from J, with 8 bases between. The CDR3 length is 12 residues. The CDR3 loop is CASSPRVYEQYF. The CDR3, as DNA: TGTGCCAGCAGCCCCAGGGTTTACGAGCAGTACTTC.

This chain connects TRBV5-1 to TRBJ2-3; D possibly corresponds to TRBD1 (7 bases). Per the germline V gene, CDR1 is SGHRS and CDR2 is YFSETQ. The V end was cut by 4 bases, the J end by 5 bases, with 8 bases between. The CDR3 contains 12 residues. The CDR3 sequence: CASSQGGDTQYF. CDR3 nucleotides: TGCGCCAGCAGCCAGGGGGGAGATACGCAGTATTTT.

In this sample, this clone is medium-sized. The chain links TRBV25-1 to TRBJ2-3; 8 bases are shared with TRBD2. CDR3 length: 16 residues. V lost 6 bases and J lost 1; bases outside the gene matches: 9. The germline V gene has CDR1 MGHDK and CDR2 SYGVNS. CDR3 nucleotide sequence: TGTGCCAGCAGCGATGACGAAGCGGGGGGCACAGATACGCAGTATTTT. It specifies CASSDDEAGGTDTQYF.

This chain joins TRBV2 and TRBJ1-2; 11 bases are a match to TRBD1. CDR3 length: 15 amino acids. Germline values: CDR1 SNHLY, CDR2 FYNNEI. Germline trimming cut 3 bases from V and 5 bases from J; bases unmatched to any gene: 5. The CDR3 loop reads CASSDSDRGPYGYTF. Written as DNA, the CDR3 is TGTGCCAGCAGTGATTCGGACAGGGGGCCTTATGGCTACACCTTC.

The chain employs TRBV11-3 and TRBJ2-3; tentative D call: TRBD2 (6 bases). The CDR3 has 15 amino acids. The V end lost 0 bases, the J end lost 1 base, and 8 bases lay between the germline ends. CDR1 SGHNT and CDR2 YENEEA come from the germline V gene. CDR3 DNA: TGTGCCAGCAGCTTAGACGGGGGACGCACAGATACGCAGTATTTT. It yields the protein CASSLDGGRTDTQYF.